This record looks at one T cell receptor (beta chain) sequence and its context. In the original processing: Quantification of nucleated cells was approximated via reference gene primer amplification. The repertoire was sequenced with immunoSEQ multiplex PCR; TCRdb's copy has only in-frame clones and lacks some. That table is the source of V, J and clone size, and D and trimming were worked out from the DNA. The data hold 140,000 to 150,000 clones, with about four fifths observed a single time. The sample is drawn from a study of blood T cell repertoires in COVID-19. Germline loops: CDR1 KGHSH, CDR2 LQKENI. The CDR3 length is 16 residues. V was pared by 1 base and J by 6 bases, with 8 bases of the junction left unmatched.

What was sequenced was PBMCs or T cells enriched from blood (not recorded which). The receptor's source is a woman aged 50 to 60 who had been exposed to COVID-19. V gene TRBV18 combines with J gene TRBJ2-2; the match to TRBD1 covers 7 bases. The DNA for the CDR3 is TGTGCCAGCTCACCACTCGGGACAGCAGGGGCCGGGGAGCTGTTTTTT. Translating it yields CASSPLGTAGAGELFF.